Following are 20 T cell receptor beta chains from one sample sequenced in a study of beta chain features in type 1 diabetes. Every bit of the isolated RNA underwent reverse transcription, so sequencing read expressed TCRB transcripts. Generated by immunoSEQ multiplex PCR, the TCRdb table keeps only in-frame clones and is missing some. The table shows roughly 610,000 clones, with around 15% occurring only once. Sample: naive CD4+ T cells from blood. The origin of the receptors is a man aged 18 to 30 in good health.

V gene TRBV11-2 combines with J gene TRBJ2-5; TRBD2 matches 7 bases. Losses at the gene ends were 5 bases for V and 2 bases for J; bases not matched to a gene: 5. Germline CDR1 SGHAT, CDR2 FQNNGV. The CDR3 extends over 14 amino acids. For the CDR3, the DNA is TGTGCCAGCAGCCCAACGGGGGGTCAAGAGACCCAGTACTTC. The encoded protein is CASSPTGGQETQYF.

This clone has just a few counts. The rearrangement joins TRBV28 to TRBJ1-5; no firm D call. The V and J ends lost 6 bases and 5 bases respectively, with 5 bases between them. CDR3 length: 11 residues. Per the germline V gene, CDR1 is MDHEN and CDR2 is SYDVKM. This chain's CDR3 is CASRGDQPQHF. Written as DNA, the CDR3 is TGTGCCAGCAGGGGAGATCAGCCCCAGCATTTT.

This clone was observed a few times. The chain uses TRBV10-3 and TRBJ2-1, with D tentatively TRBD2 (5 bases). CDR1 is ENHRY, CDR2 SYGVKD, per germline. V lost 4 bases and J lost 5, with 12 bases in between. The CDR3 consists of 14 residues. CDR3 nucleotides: TGTGCCATCAGTGGTGGACTCCACCACAATGAGCAGTTCTTC. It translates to CAISGGLHHNEQFF.

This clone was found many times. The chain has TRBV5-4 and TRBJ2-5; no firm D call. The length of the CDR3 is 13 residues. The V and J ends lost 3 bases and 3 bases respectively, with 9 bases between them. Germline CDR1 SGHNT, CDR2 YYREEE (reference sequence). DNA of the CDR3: TGTGCCAGCAGCTCCCCTCTAGAAGAGACCCAGTACTTC. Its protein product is CASSSPLEETQYF.

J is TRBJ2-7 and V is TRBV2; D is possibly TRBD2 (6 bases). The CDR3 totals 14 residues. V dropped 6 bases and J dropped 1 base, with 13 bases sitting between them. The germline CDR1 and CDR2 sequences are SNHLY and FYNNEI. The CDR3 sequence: CASRLTGESYEQYF. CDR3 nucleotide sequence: TGTGCCAGCAGGTTAACGGGAGAGTCCTACGAGCAGTACTTC.

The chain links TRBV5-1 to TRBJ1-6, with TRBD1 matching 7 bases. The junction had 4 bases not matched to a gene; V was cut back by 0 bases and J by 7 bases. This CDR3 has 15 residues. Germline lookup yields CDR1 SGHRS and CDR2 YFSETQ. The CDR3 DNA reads TGCGCCAGCAGCTTGGGACAGGGCAGGAATTCACCCCTCCACTTT. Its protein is CASSLGQGRNSPLHF.

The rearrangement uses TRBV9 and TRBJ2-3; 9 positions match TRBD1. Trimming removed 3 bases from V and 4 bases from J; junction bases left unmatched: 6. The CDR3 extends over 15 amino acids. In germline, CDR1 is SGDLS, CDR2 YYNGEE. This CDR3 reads CASSEGQGRSDTQYF. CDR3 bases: TGTGCCAGCAGCGAAGGACAGGGGCGTTCAGATACGCAGTATTTT.

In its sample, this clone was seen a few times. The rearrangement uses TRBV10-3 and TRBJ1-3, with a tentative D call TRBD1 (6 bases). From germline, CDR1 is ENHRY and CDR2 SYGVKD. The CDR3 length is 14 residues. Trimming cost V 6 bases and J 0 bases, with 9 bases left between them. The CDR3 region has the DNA TGTGCCATCAGGGGGGACATCTCTGGAAACACCATATATTTT. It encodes CAIRGDISGNTIYF.

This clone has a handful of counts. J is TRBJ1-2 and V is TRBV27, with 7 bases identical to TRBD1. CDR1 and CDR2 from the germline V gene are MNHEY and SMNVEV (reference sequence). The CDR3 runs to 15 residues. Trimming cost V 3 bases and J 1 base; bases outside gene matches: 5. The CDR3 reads CASSLGQPRNYGYTF. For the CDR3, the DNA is TGTGCCAGCAGTTTGGGACAGCCGCGTAACTATGGCTACACCTTC.

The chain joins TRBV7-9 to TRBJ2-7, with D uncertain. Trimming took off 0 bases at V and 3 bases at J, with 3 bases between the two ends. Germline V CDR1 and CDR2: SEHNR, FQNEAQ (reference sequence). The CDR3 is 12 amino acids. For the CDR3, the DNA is TGTGCCAGCAGCTTAGCGCGCTACGAGCAGTACTTC. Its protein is CASSLARYEQYF. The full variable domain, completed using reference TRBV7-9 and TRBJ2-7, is DTGVSQNPRHKITKRGQNVTFRCDPISEHNRLYWYRQTLGQGPEFLTYFQNEAQLEKSRLLSDRFSAERPKGSFSTLEIQRTEQGDSAMYLCASSLARYEQYFGPGTRLTVT.

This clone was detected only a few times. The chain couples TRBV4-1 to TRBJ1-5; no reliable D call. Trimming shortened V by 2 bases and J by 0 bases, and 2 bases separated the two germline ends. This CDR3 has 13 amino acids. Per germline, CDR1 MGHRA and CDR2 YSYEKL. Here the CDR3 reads CASSQNSNQPQHF. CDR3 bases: TGCGCCAGCAGCCAAAATAGCAATCAGCCCCAGCATTTT.

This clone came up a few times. The CDR3 region has the DNA TGTGCCAGCAGCCAAAAACGGACAGGGAGTAGGGACGAGCAGTACTTC. Translation: CASSQKRTGSRDEQYF. The chain uses TRBV7-3 and TRBJ2-7, with 8 positions matching TRBD1. Trimming cost V 5 bases and J 5 bases; bases outside gene matches: 14. This CDR3 region has 16 residues. CDR1 is SGHTA, CDR2 FQGTGA, per germline.

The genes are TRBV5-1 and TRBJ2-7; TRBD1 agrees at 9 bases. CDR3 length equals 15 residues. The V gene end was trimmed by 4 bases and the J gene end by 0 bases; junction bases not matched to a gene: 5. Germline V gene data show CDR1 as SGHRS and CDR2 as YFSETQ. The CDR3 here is CASSLGTGSSYEQYF. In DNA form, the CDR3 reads TGCGCCAGCAGCCTCGGGACAGGGAGCTCCTACGAGCAGTACTTC. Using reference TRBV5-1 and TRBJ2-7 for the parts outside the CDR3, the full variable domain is KAGVTQTPRYLIKTRGQQVTLSCSPISGHRSVSWYQQTPGQGLQFLFEYFSETQRNKGNFPGRFSGRQFSNSRSEMNVSTLELGDSALYLCASSLGTGSSYEQYFGPGTRLTVT.

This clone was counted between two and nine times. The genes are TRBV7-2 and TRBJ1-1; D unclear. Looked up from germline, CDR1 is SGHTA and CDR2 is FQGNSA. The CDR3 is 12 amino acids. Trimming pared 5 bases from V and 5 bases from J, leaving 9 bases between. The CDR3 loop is CASSRSGTEAFF. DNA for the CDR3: TGTGCCAGCAGCCGGAGTGGGACTGAAGCTTTCTTT.

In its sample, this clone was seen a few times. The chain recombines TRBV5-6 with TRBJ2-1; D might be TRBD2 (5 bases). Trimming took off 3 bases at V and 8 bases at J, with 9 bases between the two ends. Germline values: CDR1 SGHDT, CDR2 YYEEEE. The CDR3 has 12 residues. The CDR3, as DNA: TGTGCCAGCAGCTACACTAGGGATGAGCAGTTCTTC. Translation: CASSYTRDEQFF.

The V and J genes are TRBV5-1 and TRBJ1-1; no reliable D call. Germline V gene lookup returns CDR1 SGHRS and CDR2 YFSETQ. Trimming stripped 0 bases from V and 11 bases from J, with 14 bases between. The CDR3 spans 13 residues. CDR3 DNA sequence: TGCGCCAGCAGCTTGGTGGGTTTATCTACGGCTTTCTTT. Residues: CASSLVGLSTAFF.

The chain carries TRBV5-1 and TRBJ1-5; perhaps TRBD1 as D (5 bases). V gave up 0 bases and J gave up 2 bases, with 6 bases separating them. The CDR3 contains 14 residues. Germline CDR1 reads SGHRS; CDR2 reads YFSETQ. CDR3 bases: TGCGCCAGCAGCTTGGGGGACGGCAATCAGCCCCAGCATTTT. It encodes CASSLGDGNQPQHF.

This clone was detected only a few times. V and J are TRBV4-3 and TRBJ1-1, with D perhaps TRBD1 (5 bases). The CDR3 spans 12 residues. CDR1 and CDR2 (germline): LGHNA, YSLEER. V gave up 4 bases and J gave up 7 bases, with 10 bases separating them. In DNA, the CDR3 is TGCGCCAGCAGCCTTCGACAGAGTGAAGCTTTCTTT. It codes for CASSLRQSEAFF.

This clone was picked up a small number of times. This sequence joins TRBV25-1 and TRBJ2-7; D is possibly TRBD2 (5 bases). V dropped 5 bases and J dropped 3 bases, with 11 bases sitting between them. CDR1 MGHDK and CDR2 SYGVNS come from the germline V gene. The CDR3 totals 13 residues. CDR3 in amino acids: CASSSGFGYEQYF. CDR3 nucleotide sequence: TGTGCCAGCAGTAGCGGTTTTGGCTACGAGCAGTACTTC.

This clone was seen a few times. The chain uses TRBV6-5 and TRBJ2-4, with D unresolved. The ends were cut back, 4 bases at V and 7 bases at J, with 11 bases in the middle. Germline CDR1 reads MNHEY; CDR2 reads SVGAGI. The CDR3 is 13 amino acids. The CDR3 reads CASSSVLGNIQYF. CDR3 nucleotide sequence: TGTGCCAGCAGTTCCGTCCTAGGCAACATTCAGTACTTC.